This T cell receptor beta chain was found in a study of T cells after posttransplantation cyclophosphamide. General study results and limits: Skin or GI-infiltrating T cells shared few TRB sequences with blood.

This clone was recorded many times. Its target is not known. The germline CDR1 and CDR2 sequences are MGHRA and YSYEKL. V lost 3 bases and J 0 bases, leaving 11 bases between the germline ends. The length of the CDR3 is 15 residues. Produced via immunoSEQ multiplex PCR; TCRdb's table is partial and in-frame only. The sample holds tens of thousands of clones, and no clone turns up only once. Busulfan-fludarabine conditioning, marrow transplant, and cyclophosphamide on days +3 and +4 were administered. Sequenced material: PBMCs, taken after allogeneic stem cell transplant with posttransplant cyclophosphamide. This chain connects TRBV4-1 to TRBJ1-2, with D possibly matching TRBD1 (6 bases). This receptor was taken from a young adult male patient who received an allogeneic stem cell transplant from a related donor, was CMV-positive, and had no GVHD. Among the T cells, some may be from the graft donor. DNA for the CDR3: TGCGCCAGCAGCCAGGACAGAGCAACTAACTATGGCTACACCTTC. It yields the protein CASSQDRATNYGYTF.